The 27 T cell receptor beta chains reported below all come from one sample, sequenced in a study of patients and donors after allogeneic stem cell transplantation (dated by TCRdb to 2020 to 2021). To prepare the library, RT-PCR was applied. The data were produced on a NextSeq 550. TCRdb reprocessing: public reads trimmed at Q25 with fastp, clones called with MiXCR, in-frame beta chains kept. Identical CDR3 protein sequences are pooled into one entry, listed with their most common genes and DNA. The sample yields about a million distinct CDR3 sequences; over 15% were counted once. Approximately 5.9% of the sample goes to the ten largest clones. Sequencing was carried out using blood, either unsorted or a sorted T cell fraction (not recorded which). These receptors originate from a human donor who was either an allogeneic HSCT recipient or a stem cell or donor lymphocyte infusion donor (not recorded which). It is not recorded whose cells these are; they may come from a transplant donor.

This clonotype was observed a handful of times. This chain's CDR3 is CAISDRGQGEYEQYF. Written as DNA, the CDR3 is TGTGCCATCAGTGACCGGGGACAGGGAGAGTACGAGCAGTACTTC. The chain is built from TRBV10-3 and TRBJ2-7; TRBD1 aligns across 9 bases. Per germline, CDR1 ENHRY and CDR2 SYGVKD. V trimming: 3 bases; J trimming: 4 bases; junction bases outside the gene matches: 7. CDR3 length: 15 amino acids.

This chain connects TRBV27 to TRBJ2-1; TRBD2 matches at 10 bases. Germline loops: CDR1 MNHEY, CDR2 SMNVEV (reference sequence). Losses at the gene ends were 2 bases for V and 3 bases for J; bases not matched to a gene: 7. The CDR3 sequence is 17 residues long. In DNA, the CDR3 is TGTGCCAGCAGTTTAATCGGCCTAGCGGGAGACTACAATGAGCAGTTCTTC. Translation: CASSLIGLAGDYNEQFF.

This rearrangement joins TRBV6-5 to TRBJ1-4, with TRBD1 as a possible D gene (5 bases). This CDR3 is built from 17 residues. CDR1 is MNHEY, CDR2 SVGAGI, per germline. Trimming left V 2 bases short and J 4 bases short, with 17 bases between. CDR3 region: CASSYRAWGDRNEKLFF. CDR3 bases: TGTGCCAGCAGTTACAGGGCTTGGGGGGACCGTAATGAAAAACTGTTTTTT.

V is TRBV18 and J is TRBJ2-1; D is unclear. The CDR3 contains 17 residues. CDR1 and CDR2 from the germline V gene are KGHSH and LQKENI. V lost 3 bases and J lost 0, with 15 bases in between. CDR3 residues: CASSPLPGSSSYNEQFF. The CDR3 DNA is TGTGCCAGCTCACCTCTCCCGGGCTCCTCCTCCTACAATGAGCAGTTCTTC. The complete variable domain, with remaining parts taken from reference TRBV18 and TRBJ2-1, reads NAGVMQNPRHLVRRRGQEARLRCSPMKGHSHVYWYRQLPEEGLKFMVYLQKENIIDESGMPKERFSAEFPKEGPSILRIQQVVRGDSAAYFCASSPLPGSSSYNEQFFGPGTRLTVL.

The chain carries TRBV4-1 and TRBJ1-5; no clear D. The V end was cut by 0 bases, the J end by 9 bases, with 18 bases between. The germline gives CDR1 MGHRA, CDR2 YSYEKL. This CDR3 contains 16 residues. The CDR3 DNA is TGCGCCAGCAGCCAAGAGAGTAAAGTCCTACTACGGCCCCAGCATTTT. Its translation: CASSQESKVLLRPQHF.

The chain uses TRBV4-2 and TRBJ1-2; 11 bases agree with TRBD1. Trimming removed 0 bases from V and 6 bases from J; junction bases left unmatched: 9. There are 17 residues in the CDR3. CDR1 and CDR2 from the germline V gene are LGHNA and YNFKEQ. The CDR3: CASSQDSPGQGVHGYTF. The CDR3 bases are TGTGCCAGCAGCCAAGATTCGCCGGGACAGGGGGTTCATGGCTACACCTTC.

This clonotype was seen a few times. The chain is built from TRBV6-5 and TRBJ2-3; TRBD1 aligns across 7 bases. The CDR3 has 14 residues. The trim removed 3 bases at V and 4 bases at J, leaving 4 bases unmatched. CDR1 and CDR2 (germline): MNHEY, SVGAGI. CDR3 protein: CASSYTTGADTQYF. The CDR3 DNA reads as TGTGCCAGCAGTTATACAACAGGGGCAGATACGCAGTATTTT.

The CDR3 loop is CASSDLDGDEQYF. Here the CDR3 DNA reads TGTGCCAGCAGTGACCTGGATGGCGACGAGCAGTACTTC. V gene TRBV27 combines with J gene TRBJ2-7; no firm D call. Germline V gene data show CDR1 as MNHEY and CDR2 as SMNVEV (reference sequence). V gave up 5 bases and J gave up 5 bases, with 13 bases separating them. The CDR3 length is 13 residues.

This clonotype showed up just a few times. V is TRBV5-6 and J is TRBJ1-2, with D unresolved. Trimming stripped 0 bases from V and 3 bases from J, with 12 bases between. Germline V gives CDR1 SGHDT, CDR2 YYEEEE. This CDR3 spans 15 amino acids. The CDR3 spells CASSLGPGEDYGYTF. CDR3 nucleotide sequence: TGTGCCAGCAGCTTGGGCCCCGGGGAAGACTATGGCTACACCTTC.

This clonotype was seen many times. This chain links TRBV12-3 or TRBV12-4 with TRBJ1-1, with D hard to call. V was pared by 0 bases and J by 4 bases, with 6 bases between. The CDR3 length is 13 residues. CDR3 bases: TGTGCCAGCAGTTTAGCTGTGACCACTGAAGCTTTCTTT. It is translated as CASSLAVTTEAFF.

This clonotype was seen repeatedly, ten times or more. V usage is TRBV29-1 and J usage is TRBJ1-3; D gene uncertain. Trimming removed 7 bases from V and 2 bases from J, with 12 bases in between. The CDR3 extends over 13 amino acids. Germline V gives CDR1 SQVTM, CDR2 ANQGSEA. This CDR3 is CSALGGTGNTIYF. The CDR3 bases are TGCAGCGCCCTGGGTGGGACTGGAAACACCATATATTTT.

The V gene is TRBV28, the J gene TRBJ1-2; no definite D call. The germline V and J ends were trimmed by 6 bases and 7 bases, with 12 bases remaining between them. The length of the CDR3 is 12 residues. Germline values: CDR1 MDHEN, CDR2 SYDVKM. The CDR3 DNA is TGTGCCAGCAGCCTCCAGTCGGGTGGCTACACCTTC. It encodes CASSLQSGGYTF.

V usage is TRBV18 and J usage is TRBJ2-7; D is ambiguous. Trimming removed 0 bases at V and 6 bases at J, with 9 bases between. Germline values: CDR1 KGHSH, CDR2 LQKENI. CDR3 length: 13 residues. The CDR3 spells CASSPPSPAEQYF. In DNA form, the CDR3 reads TGTGCCAGCTCACCACCCTCTCCAGCCGAGCAGTACTTC.

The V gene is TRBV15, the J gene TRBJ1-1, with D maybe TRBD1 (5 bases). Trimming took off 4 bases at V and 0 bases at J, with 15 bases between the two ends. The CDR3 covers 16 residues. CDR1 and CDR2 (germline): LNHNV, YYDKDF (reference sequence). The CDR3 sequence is CATSTRSGLMNTEAFF. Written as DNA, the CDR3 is TGTGCCACCAGCACTCGATCAGGGCTCATGAACACTGAAGCTTTCTTT. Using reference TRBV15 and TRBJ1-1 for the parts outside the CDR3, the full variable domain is DAMVIQNPRYQVTQFGKPVTLSCSQTLNHNVMYWYQQKSSQAPKLLFHYYDKDFNNEADTPDNFQSRRPNTSFCFLDIRSPGLGDTAMYLCATSTRSGLMNTEAFFGQGTRLTVV.

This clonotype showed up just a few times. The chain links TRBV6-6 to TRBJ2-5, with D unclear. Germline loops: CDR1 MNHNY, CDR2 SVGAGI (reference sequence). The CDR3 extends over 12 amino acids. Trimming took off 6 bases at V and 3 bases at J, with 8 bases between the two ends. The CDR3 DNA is TGTGCCAGCAGACCAGGAGAAGAGACCCAGTACTTC. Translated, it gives CASRPGEETQYF.

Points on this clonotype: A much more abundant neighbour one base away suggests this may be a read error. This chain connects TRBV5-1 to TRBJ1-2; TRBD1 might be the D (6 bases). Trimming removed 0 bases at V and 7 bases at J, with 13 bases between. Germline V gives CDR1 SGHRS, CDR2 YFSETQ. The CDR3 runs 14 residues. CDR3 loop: CASSLGTGLVGYTF. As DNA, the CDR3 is TGCGCCAGCAGCTTGGGAACAGGGTTGGTTGGCTACACCTTC.

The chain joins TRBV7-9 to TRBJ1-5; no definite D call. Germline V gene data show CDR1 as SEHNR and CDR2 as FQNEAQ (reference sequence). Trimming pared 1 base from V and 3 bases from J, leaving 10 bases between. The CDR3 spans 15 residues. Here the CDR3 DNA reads TGTGCCAGCAGCTTAGAAGGGAGCCTCAATCAGCCCCAGCATTTT. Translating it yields CASSLEGSLNQPQHF. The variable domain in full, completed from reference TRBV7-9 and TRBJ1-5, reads DTGVSQNPRHKITKRGQNVTFRCDPISEHNRLYWYRQTLGQGPEFLTYFQNEAQLEKSRLLSDRFSAERPKGSFSTLEIQRTEQGDSAMYLCASSLEGSLNQPQHFGDGTRLSIL.

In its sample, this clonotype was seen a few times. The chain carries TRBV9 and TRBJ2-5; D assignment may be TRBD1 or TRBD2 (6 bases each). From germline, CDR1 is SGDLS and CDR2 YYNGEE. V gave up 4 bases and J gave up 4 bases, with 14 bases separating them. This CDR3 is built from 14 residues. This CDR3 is CASSQYGGRETQYF. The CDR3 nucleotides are TGTGCCAGCAGCCAATACGGGGGCAGAGAGACCCAGTACTTC. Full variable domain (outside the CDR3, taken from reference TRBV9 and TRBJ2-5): DSGVTQTPKHLITATGQRVTLRCSPRSGDLSVYWYQQSLDQGLQFLIQYYNGEERAKGNILERFSAQQFPDLHSELNLSSLELGDSALYFCASSQYGGRETQYFGPGTRLLVL.

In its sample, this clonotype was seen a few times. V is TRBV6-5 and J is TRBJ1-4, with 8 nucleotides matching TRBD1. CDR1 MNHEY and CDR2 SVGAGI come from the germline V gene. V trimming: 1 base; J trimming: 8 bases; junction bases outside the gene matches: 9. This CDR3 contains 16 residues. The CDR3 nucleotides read TGTGCCAGCAGTTACTGGACCACAGGGGGACGAGAAAAACTGTTTTTT. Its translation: CASSYWTTGGREKLFF.

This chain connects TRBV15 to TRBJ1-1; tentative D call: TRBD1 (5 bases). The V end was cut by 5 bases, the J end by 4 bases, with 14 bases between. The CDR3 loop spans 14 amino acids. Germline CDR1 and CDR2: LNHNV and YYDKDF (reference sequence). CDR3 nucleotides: TGTGCCACCAGCTCCGGCGGGGCTTTCACTGAAGCTTTCTTT. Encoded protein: CATSSGGAFTEAFF.

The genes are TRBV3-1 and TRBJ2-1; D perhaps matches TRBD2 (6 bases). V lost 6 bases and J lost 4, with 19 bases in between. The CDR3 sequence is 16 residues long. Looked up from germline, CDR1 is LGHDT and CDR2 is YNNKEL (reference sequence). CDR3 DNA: TGTGCCAGCAGTCGGCGGGGAGTCGGTCTTTACAATGAGCAGTTCTTC. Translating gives CASSRRGVGLYNEQFF.

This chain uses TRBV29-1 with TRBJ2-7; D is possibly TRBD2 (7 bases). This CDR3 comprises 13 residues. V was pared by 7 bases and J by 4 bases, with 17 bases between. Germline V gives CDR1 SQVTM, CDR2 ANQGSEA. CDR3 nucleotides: TGCAGCGCTCTAGGGGGGGGAAAATACGAGCAGTACTTC. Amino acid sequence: CSALGGGKYEQYF.

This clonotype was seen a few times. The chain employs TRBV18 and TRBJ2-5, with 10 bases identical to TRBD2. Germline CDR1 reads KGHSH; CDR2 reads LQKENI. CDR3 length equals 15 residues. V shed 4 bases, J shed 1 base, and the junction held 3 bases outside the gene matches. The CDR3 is CASSHSSGGQETQYF. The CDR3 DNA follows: TGTGCCAGCTCACACTCTAGCGGGGGCCAAGAGACCCAGTACTTC.

The CDR3 spells CASSQDERRLNGYTF. The CDR3 DNA reads as TGCGCCAGCAGCCAAGATGAACGCCGTCTTAATGGCTACACCTTC. The chain combines TRBV4-3 with TRBJ1-2; no definite D call. This CDR3 contains 15 residues. Germline lookup yields CDR1 LGHNA and CDR2 YSLEER. Trimming pared 0 bases from V and 6 bases from J, leaving 14 bases between.

The CDR3 DNA sequence: TGTGCCAGCAGCTGGGACCGGGACCGCACTTCACCCCTCCACTTT. Residues: CASSWDRDRTSPLHF. The V call is TRBV7-2, the J call TRBJ1-6; a possible D gene is TRBD1 (5 bases). Trimming left V 4 bases short and J 9 bases short, with 16 bases between. Germline V gene lookup returns CDR1 SGHTA and CDR2 FQGNSA. This CDR3 region has 15 residues.

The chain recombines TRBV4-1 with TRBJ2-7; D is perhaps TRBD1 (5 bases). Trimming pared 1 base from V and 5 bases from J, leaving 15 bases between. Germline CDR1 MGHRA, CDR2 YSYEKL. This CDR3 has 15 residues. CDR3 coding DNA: TGCGCCAGCAGCCAAGTGGCCAGGGTGGGCCACGAGCAGTACTTC. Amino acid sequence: CASSQVARVGHEQYF.

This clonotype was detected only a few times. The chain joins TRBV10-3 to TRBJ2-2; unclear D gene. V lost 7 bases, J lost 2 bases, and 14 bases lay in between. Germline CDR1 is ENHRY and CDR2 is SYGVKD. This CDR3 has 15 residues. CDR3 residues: CAITGERPNTGELFF. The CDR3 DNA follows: TGTGCCATCACGGGTGAGAGGCCCAACACCGGGGAGCTGTTTTTT.